This T cell receptor beta chain was found in a study of blood T cell repertoires in COVID-19. Assay used: immunoSEQ multiplex PCR; TCRdb lists only in-frame clones, some missing. The sample includes tens of thousands of clones, around 88% of them seen just once. Per germline, CDR1 SGHVS and CDR2 FQNEAQ. This CDR3 comprises 14 residues. V dropped 0 bases and J dropped 0 bases, with 5 bases sitting between them. The TCR sequence derives from a woman between 70 and 85 years old with acute or convalescent COVID-19. The material sequenced was peripheral blood. The rearrangement uses TRBV7-8 and TRBJ1-2; D is unresolved. The CDR3 region is CASSLARANYGYTF. DNA for the CDR3: TGTGCCAGCAGCTTAGCGCGAGCTAACTATGGCTACACCTTC. The variable domain in full, with the rest retrieved from reference TRBV7-8 and TRBJ1-2, is GAGVSQSPRYKVAKRGQDVALRCDPISGHVSLFWYQQALGQGPEFLTYFQNEAQLDKSGLPSDRFFAERPEGSVSTLKIQRTQQEDSAVYLCASSLARANYGYTFGSGTRLTVV.